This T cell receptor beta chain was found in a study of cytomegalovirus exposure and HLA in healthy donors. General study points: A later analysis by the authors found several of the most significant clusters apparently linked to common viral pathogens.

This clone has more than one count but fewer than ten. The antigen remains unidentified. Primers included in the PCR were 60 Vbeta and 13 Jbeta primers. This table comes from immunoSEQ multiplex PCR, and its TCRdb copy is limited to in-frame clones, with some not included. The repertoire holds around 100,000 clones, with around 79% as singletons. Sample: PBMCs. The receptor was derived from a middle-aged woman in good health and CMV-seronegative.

The CDR3 region has the DNA TGTGCCAGCAGCTTGAATGGGTTTCCGGGACAACATAGCACAGATACGCAGTATTTT. Residues: CASSLNGFPGQHSTDTQYF. The J gene is TRBJ2-3, the V gene TRBV5-6; maybe TRBD1 (6 bases). CDR3 size: 19 residues. Per the germline V gene, CDR1 is SGHDT and CDR2 is YYEEEE. Between the trimmed V and J ends, which lost 1 base and 0 bases, there was a span of 21 bases.